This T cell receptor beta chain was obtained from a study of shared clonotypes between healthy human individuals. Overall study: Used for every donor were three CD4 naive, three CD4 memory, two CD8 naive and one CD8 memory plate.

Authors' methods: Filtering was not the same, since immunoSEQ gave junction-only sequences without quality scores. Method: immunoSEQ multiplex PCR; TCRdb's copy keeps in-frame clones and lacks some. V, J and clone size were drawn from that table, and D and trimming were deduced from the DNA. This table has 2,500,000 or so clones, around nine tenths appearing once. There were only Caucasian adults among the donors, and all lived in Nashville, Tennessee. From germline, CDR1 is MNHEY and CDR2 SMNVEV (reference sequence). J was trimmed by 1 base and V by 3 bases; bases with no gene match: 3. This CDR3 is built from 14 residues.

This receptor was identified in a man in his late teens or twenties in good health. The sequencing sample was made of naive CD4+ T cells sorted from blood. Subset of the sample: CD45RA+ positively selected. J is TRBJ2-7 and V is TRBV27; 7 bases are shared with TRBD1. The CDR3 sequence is CASSFQGVSYEQYF. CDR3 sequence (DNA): TGTGCCAGCAGTTTTCAGGGGGTGTCCTACGAGCAGTACTTC.